These 21 T cell receptor beta chains originate from one sample sequenced in a study of cytomegalovirus exposure and HLA in healthy donors. Clones were sequenced by immunoSEQ multiplex PCR, and TCRdb holds only the in-frame ones, with some missing. The profile shows 120,000 or so clones, approximately 95% of them singletons. The specimen was PBMCs. The receptor source for this set is a man younger than 35 in good health and CMV-seronegative.

The rearrangement links TRBV6-1 to TRBJ2-7; 13 bases agree with TRBD2. The ends lost 4 bases at V and 6 bases at J; junction bases unmatched: 6. Germline CDR1 MNHNS, CDR2 SASEGT. The CDR3 consists of 15 residues. The CDR3 reads CASSGGLAGLGEQYF. CDR3 DNA: TGTGCCAGCAGTGGGGGACTAGCGGGATTGGGCGAGCAGTACTTC.

The chain combines TRBV11-1 with TRBJ2-7; D remains ambiguous. The germline V gene encodes CDR1 SGHAT and CDR2 FQDESV (reference sequence). Trimming took 4 bases from V and 3 from J, leaving 13 bases between them. The CDR3 has 14 amino acids. CDR3 in amino acids: CASSSNWAGYEQYF. CDR3 in DNA: TGTGCCAGCAGCTCTAACTGGGCAGGCTACGAGCAGTACTTC.

Here the CDR3 DNA reads TGTGCCAGTAGTATTTTAGCGGGAGCGGGTAATGAGCAGTTCTTC. It is translated as CASSILAGAGNEQFF. The chain employs TRBV19 and TRBJ2-1, with 9 bases identical to TRBD2. There are 15 residues in the CDR3. The J segment lost 7 bases and the V segment lost 3 bases, leaving 7 bases of the junction unmatched. In germline, CDR1 is LNHDA, CDR2 SQIVND (reference sequence).

This clone was counted only a few times. The rearrangement joins TRBV27 to TRBJ1-5; D is possibly TRBD1 (5 bases). Germline V gives CDR1 MNHEY, CDR2 SMNVEV (reference sequence). Trimming left V 6 bases short and J 8 bases short, with 20 bases between. CDR3 length: 15 residues. The CDR3 sequence: CASSNQGLAGEPQHF. CDR3 DNA sequence: TGTGCCAGCAGCAACCAGGGACTAGCGGGGGAGCCCCAGCATTTT.

The count of this clone is one. V and J are TRBV13 and TRBJ1-1; the match to TRBD1 covers 11 bases. CDR3 size: 17 residues. V was pared by 5 bases and J by 4 bases, with 12 bases of the junction left unmatched. CDR1 and CDR2 (germline): PRHDT, FYEKMQ (reference sequence). DNA of the CDR3: TGTGCCAGCAGCCCGATCGGGACAGGGGGTTCGGGCACTGAAGCTTTCTTT. It encodes CASSPIGTGGSGTEAFF.

The chain uses TRBV30 and TRBJ1-4; D unclear. Trimming pared 0 bases from V and 4 bases from J, leaving 9 bases between. Germline V gene lookup returns CDR1 GTSNPN and CDR2 SVGIG (reference sequence). This CDR3 comprises 14 residues. The CDR3 DNA sequence: TGTGCCTGGAGTGTTGGCCCGGGTAATGAAAAACTGTTTTTT. It yields the protein CAWSVGPGNEKLFF.

V and J are TRBV6-5 and TRBJ2-7, with a weak D call TRBD2 (6 bases). V was trimmed by 4 bases and J by 3 bases, leaving 10 bases between them. Germline V gives CDR1 MNHEY, CDR2 SVGAGI. This CDR3 spans 13 amino acids. The CDR3 DNA follows: TGTGCCAGCAGTTTGGTGGGGGGCTACGAGCAGTACTTC. It translates to CASSLVGGYEQYF.

As to this clone: Different DNA sequences within this sample yield the same CDR3. The chain couples TRBV6-5 to TRBJ1-4; TRBD1 aligns across 7 bases. J gave up 1 base and V 5 bases, and 4 bases lay outside the gene matches. The germline V gene encodes CDR1 MNHEY and CDR2 SVGAGI. The CDR3 length is 15 residues. This CDR3 is CASSPRTGTNEKLFF. As DNA, the CDR3 is TGTGCCAGCAGTCCCCGGACAGGAACTAATGAAAAACTGTTTTTT.

In regard to this clone: This CDR3 is also generated by other DNA sequences in the sample. This rearrangement joins TRBV6-5 to TRBJ1-1, with a tentative D call TRBD1 (6 bases). CDR3 size: 14 residues. With 6 bases removed from V and 0 bases from J, the gap between germline ends came to 11 bases. Per germline, CDR1 MNHEY and CDR2 SVGAGI. The CDR3 DNA is TGTGCCAGCAGCCAACAGGGCTTGAACACTGAAGCTTTCTTT. Amino acid sequence: CASSQQGLNTEAFF.

The rearrangement links TRBV5-1 to TRBJ1-4; D may be TRBD1 (6 bases). Trimming removed 4 bases at V and 8 bases at J, with 18 bases between. CDR1 and CDR2 from the germline V gene are SGHRS and YFSETQ. The CDR3 is 15 amino acids. The CDR3 bases are TGCGCCAGCAGCGACGTTCAGGGGCTACGCGAAAAACTGTTTTTT. Amino acids: CASSDVQGLREKLFF.

The rearrangement joins TRBV5-1 to TRBJ2-2, with D possibly matching TRBD2 (6 bases). Germline lookup yields CDR1 SGHRS and CDR2 YFSETQ. The CDR3 loop spans 13 amino acids. Trimming cost V 1 base and J 5 bases, with 6 bases left between them. The CDR3 sequence: CASSLRETGELFF. DNA for the CDR3: TGCGCCAGCAGCTTGCGGGAGACCGGGGAGCTGTTTTTT. Full variable domain (missing parts from reference TRBV5-1 and TRBJ2-2): KAGVTQTPRYLIKTRGQQVTLSCSPISGHRSVSWYQQTPGQGLQFLFEYFSETQRNKGNFPGRFSGRQFSNSRSEMNVSTLELGDSALYLCASSLRETGELFFGEGSRLTVL.

This chain joins TRBV19 and TRBJ2-7; 8 bases are a match to TRBD1. The germline V gene has CDR1 LNHDA and CDR2 SQIVND (reference sequence). V lost 5 bases, J lost 4 bases, and 7 bases stayed unmatched. The CDR3 sequence is 14 residues long. The CDR3 loop is CASSLQGGMYEQYF. The CDR3, as DNA: TGTGCCAGTAGTCTACAGGGGGGTATGTACGAGCAGTACTTC.

This chain connects TRBV7-9 to TRBJ1-3; D is unresolved. V was clipped by 4 bases and J by 4 bases, with 17 bases between them. The CDR3 sequence is 16 residues long. The germline CDR1 and CDR2 sequences are SEHNR and FQNEAQ (reference sequence). CDR3 region: CASSSYGPREGNTIYF. The CDR3 DNA sequence: TGTGCCAGCAGCTCATATGGACCACGGGAGGGAAACACCATATATTTT.

At least ten counts were recorded for this clone. The chain is built from TRBV6-1 and TRBJ1-3; D remains ambiguous. This CDR3 has 15 amino acids. Germline lookup yields CDR1 MNHNS and CDR2 SASEGT. The V end was cut by 1 base, the J end by 0 bases, with 7 bases between. The CDR3 loop reads CASSEENYSGNTIYF. The CDR3 coding sequence is TGTGCCAGCAGTGAAGAGAACTACTCTGGAAACACCATATATTTT.

The V gene is TRBV7-8, the J gene TRBJ2-1, with 14 bases matching TRBD2. CDR3 size: 16 residues. Germline lookup yields CDR1 SGHVS and CDR2 FQNEAQ. J gave up 7 bases and V 5 bases, and 7 bases lay outside the gene matches. The CDR3 loop is CASSMGLAGVTNEQFF. In DNA form, the CDR3 reads TGTGCCAGCAGCATGGGACTAGCGGGAGTAACTAATGAGCAGTTCTTC.

The V and J genes are TRBV9 and TRBJ2-1; D is perhaps TRBD2 (6 bases). Per the germline V gene, CDR1 is SGDLS and CDR2 is YYNGEE. V gave up 3 bases and J gave up 4 bases, with 11 bases separating them. The CDR3 has 14 residues. The CDR3 nucleotides are TGTGCCAGCAGCGCCCGACTAGATTACAATGAGCAGTTCTTC. Translated: CASSARLDYNEQFF.

The V call is TRBV7-8, the J call TRBJ2-5, with TRBD2 identical over 12 bases. The ends lost 5 bases at V and 5 bases at J; junction bases unmatched: 9. The CDR3 runs 16 residues. The germline V gene has CDR1 SGHVS and CDR2 FQNEAQ. The CDR3 nucleotides are TGTGCCAGCAGCGTCCCTAGCGGGAGGGCCGAGGAGACCCAGTACTTC. It is translated as CASSVPSGRAEETQYF.

This chain uses TRBV10-3 with TRBJ2-4; TRBD1 aligns across 9 bases. Germline V CDR1 and CDR2: ENHRY, SYGVKD. Germline trimming cut 8 bases from V and 1 base from J; bases unmatched to any gene: 6. CDR3 length equals 15 residues. CDR3 amino acids: CAIGTGKAAKNIQYF. The DNA for the CDR3 is TGTGCCATCGGGACAGGGAAGGCTGCCAAAAACATTCAGTACTTC.

The chain joins TRBV30 to TRBJ1-2, with D tentatively TRBD1 (6 bases). This CDR3 spans 15 amino acids. Per the germline V gene, CDR1 is GTSNPN and CDR2 is SVGIG (reference sequence). V lost 0 bases to trimming and J lost 8 bases, with 19 bases between them. Here the CDR3 DNA reads TGTGCCTGGAGTGTAGCCCCCTGGGGTGGACAGGGCTACACCTTC. It yields the protein CAWSVAPWGGQGYTF. The full variable domain, its missing parts supplied by reference TRBV30 and TRBJ1-2, is SQTIHQWPATLVQPVGSPLSLECTVEGTSNPNLYWYRQAAGRGLQLLFYSVGIGQISSEVPQNLSASRPQDRQFILSSKKLLLSDSGFYLCAWSVAPWGGQGYTFGSGTRLTVV.

V is TRBV11-1 and J is TRBJ2-1, with 7 bases aligning to TRBD1. The CDR3 has 13 amino acids. V gave up 5 bases and J gave up 8 bases; unmatched junction bases: 6. From germline, CDR1 is SGHAT and CDR2 FQDESV (reference sequence). The CDR3 reads CASSRGQYDEQFF. DNA for the CDR3: TGTGCCAGCAGCAGGGGACAGTACGATGAGCAGTTCTTC.

The V call is TRBV7-7, the J call TRBJ2-5; 8 nucleotides agree with TRBD2. This CDR3 region has 15 residues. Unmatched junction bases numbered 6, after V lost 1 base and J lost 5 bases. Germline V gene sequence: CDR1 SSHAT, CDR2 FNYEAQ (reference sequence). The CDR3 region has the DNA TGTGCCAGCAGCTTAGTGGGCGGGAGGTTGGAGACCCAGTACTTC. Encoded protein: CASSLVGGRLETQYF.